These 22 T cell receptor beta chains came from one sample sequenced in a study of regulatory T cells in long-lasting Graves disease. Time point defined: persistent/refractory GD, antithyroid drugs over 5 years with positive TRAb. The TCR library was prepared using RNA isolated from PBMCs. With iRepertoire HTBI primers and Arm-PCR of CDR3 regions, TCR beta libraries were built. TCRdb reprocessed the multiplex PCR reads with MiXCR, giving one entry per CDR3 protein. The data hold 500,000 to 700,000 distinct CDR3 sequences, with 30% observed a single time. The sequenced sample was peripheral blood mononuclear cells (PBMCs), obtained when the disease was refractory, from a patient treated with antithyroid drugs. The source is a female donor with Graves disease.

This clonotype was seen more than once but under ten times. This rearrangement joins TRBV6-1 to TRBJ2-2; D is possibly TRBD2 (7 bases). The V gene lost 1 base and the J gene lost 5 bases, with 11 bases spanning the gap. Germline loops: CDR1 MNHNS, CDR2 SASEGT. The CDR3 spans 15 residues. The CDR3, as DNA: TGTGCCAGCAGTGAAGGCGGGGGCCGAACCGGGGAGCTGTTTTTT. Translated, it gives CASSEGGGRTGELFF.

This clonotype came up a few times. The V gene is TRBV19, the J gene TRBJ2-4; D may be TRBD1 or TRBD2 (7 bases each). CDR3 length equals 16 residues. V was pared by 5 bases and J by 2 bases, with 16 bases between. CDR1 and CDR2 (germline): LNHDA, SQIVND (reference sequence). Here the CDR3 reads CASSLRQGGTKNIQYF. In DNA, the CDR3 is TGTGCCAGTAGTCTGCGACAGGGAGGGACCAAAAACATTCAGTACTTC.

V usage is TRBV3-1 and J usage is TRBJ2-7; D tentatively fits TRBD1 or TRBD2 (5 bases each). The CDR3 totals 15 residues. V gave up 7 bases and J gave up 6 bases, with 22 bases separating them. CDR1 is LGHDT, CDR2 YNNKEL, per germline (reference sequence). The CDR3 sequence: CASTPRRTTSGEQYF. The CDR3 nucleotides are TGTGCCAGCACCCCTAGGAGGACAACCTCGGGCGAGCAGTACTTC.

Here the CDR3 reads CASSTDRRTEAFF. CDR3 coding DNA: TGTGCCAGCAGCACAGACAGGCGCACTGAAGCTTTCTTT. This rearrangement joins TRBV13 to TRBJ1-1; a weak D match, TRBD1 (6 bases). The CDR3 loop spans 13 amino acids. Germline-derived CDR1 and CDR2 are PRHDT and FYEKMQ (reference sequence). V lost 5 bases to trimming and J lost 4 bases, with 11 bases between them.

This chain uses TRBV19 with TRBJ1-1; D is unresolved. Trimming removed 5 bases at V and 6 bases at J, with 13 bases between. The germline gives CDR1 LNHDA, CDR2 SQIVND (reference sequence). The CDR3 runs 13 residues. This chain's CDR3 is CASSEGDWAEAFF. The CDR3 DNA sequence: TGTGCCAGTAGTGAAGGCGACTGGGCTGAAGCTTTCTTT.

This chain connects TRBV18 to TRBJ2-7; 9 positions agree with TRBD2. CDR1 and CDR2 from the germline V gene are KGHSH and LQKENI. V lost 5 bases and J lost 5; bases outside the gene matches: 10. This CDR3 contains 15 residues. The DNA for the CDR3 is TGTGCCAGCTCATCCCAAGCGGGGGGTAGGGACGAGCAGTACTTC. It encodes CASSSQAGGRDEQYF.

V and J are TRBV25-1 and TRBJ1-5; no clear D. CDR1 MGHDK and CDR2 SYGVNS come from the germline V gene. The CDR3 spans 18 residues. Deletions cut 6 bases from V and 9 bases from J, with 30 bases between. The chain's CDR3 is CASRRLTGRLTHLGPQHF. The CDR3 DNA sequence: TGTGCCAGCAGAAGATTAACGGGCAGATTAACTCACCTAGGGCCCCAGCATTTT. Looking up the rest from reference TRBV25-1 and TRBJ1-5 gives the full variable domain: EADIYQTPRYLVIGTGKKITLECSQTMGHDKMYWYQQDPGMELHLIHYSYGVNSTEKGDLSSESTVSRIRTEHFPLTLESARPSHTSQYLCASRRLTGRLTHLGPQHFGDGTRLSIL.

Only a few counts were recorded for this clonotype. This rearrangement joins TRBV3-1 to TRBJ1-4; unclear D gene. The V and J ends lost 5 bases and 6 bases respectively, with 13 bases between them. CDR1 is LGHDT and CDR2 is YNNKEL in the germline V gene (reference sequence). CDR3 length equals 14 residues. CDR3 nucleotide sequence: TGTGCCAGCAGCGACAAGGCCCGGCATGAAAAACTGTTTTTT. It yields the protein CASSDKARHEKLFF.

This clonotype was seen ten or more times. This chain links TRBV6-2 or TRBV6-3 with TRBJ1-1; D gene uncertain. Germline CDR1 MNHEY, CDR2 SVGEGT. Trimming stripped 5 bases from V and 5 bases from J, with 9 bases between. This CDR3 is built from 12 residues. CDR3 nucleotide sequence: TGTGCCAGCAGTGCTCCGGGTACTGAAGCTTTCTTT. It is translated as CASSAPGTEAFF.

This clonotype occurred a few times. V and J are TRBV29-1 and TRBJ1-1; 9 nucleotides agree with TRBD1. The CDR3 totals 13 residues. V shed 7 bases, J shed 1 base, and the junction held 4 bases outside the gene matches. In germline, CDR1 is SQVTM, CDR2 ANQGSEA. CDR3 region: CSAATGGNTEAFF. The CDR3 DNA is TGCAGCGCAGCGACAGGGGGGAACACTGAAGCTTTCTTT. The full variable domain, rest sourced from reference TRBV29-1 and TRBJ1-1, is SAVISQKPSRDICQRGTSLTIQCQVDSQVTMMFWYRQQPGQSLTLIATANQGSEATYESGFVIDKFPISRPNLTFSTLTVSNMSPEDSSIYLCSAATGGNTEAFFGQGTRLTVV.

This clonotype was seen many times. The CDR3 is CASSLVGLGYTF. The CDR3 DNA follows: TGTGCCAGCAGTTTAGTAGGGCTCGGCTACACCTTC. The chain couples TRBV12-3 or TRBV12-4 to TRBJ1-2; D gene ambiguous. The CDR3 runs to 12 residues. Trimming removed 1 base from V and 8 bases from J, with 8 bases in between.

This clonotype was picked up a small number of times. This chain uses TRBV18 with TRBJ1-2; D call uncertain. V was trimmed by 3 bases and J by 3 bases, leaving 8 bases between them. The CDR3 is made up of 13 amino acids. In germline, CDR1 is KGHSH, CDR2 LQKENI. CDR3 protein: CASSPTLDYGYTF. In DNA form, the CDR3 reads TGTGCCAGCTCACCCACACTTGACTATGGCTACACCTTC.

In this sample, this clonotype turned up a few times. The chain recombines TRBV11-2 with TRBJ2-7; no clear D. The CDR3 runs to 15 residues. Trimming left V 0 bases short and J 6 bases short, with 15 bases between. Germline V gene lookup returns CDR1 SGHAT and CDR2 FQNNGV. CDR3 amino acids: CASSLDFQALGEQYF. The CDR3 bases are TGTGCCAGCAGCTTAGATTTTCAGGCACTTGGCGAGCAGTACTTC. Full variable domain (rest looked up from reference TRBV11-2 and TRBJ2-7): EAGVAQSPRYKIIEKRQSVAFWCNPISGHATLYWYQQILGQGPKLLIQFQNNGVVDDSQLPKDRFSAERLKGVDSTLKIQPAKLEDSAVYLCASSLDFQALGEQYFGPGTRLTVT.

The table lists this clonotype with a few counts. The chain employs TRBV6-1 and TRBJ1-2, with TRBD1 matching over 7 bases. Germline trimming cut 6 bases from V and 2 bases from J; bases unmatched to any gene: 9. Germline values: CDR1 MNHNS, CDR2 SASEGT. This CDR3 is built from 15 residues. Here the CDR3 reads CASSEREGANYGYTF. CDR3 nucleotides: TGTGCCAGCAGCGAGAGGGAGGGGGCAAACTATGGCTACACCTTC.

This clonotype occurred many times. The CDR3 sequence: CASSKGAAGAGYEQYF. In DNA, the CDR3 is TGTGCCAGCAGCAAGGGGGCGGCAGGGGCCGGATACGAGCAGTACTTC. The chain combines TRBV14 with TRBJ2-7; 7 bases fit TRBD1. Germline loops: CDR1 SGHDN, CDR2 FVKESK. This CDR3 has 16 amino acids. Losses at the gene ends were 5 bases for V and 4 bases for J; bases not matched to a gene: 14. Variable domain in full (rest from reference TRBV14 and TRBJ2-7): EAGVTQFPSHSVIEKGQTVTLRCDPISGHDNLYWYRRVMGKEIKFLLHFVKESKQDESGMPNNRFLAERTGGTYSTLKVQPAELEDSGVYFCASSKGAAGAGYEQYFGPGTRLTVT.

This clonotype has at least ten counts. The V gene is TRBV5-1, the J gene TRBJ1-2, with 7 bases fitting TRBD1. The V gene end was trimmed by 2 bases and the J gene end by 6 bases; junction bases not matched to a gene: 10. From germline, CDR1 is SGHRS and CDR2 YFSETQ. This CDR3 is 15 amino acids long. Written as DNA, the CDR3 is TGCGCCAGCAGCTTATCGGATAGGGGGCGAAATGGCTACACCTTC. This sequence encodes CASSLSDRGRNGYTF.

The rearrangement uses TRBV3-1 and TRBJ1-1; D unclear. The CDR3 runs to 14 residues. Germline V lookup: CDR1 LGHDT, CDR2 YNNKEL (reference sequence). Trimming left V 1 base short and J 4 bases short, with 10 bases between. This CDR3 is CASSQAGSGTEAFF. The CDR3 DNA reads TGTGCCAGCAGCCAAGCGGGGTCGGGCACTGAAGCTTTCTTT.

This clonotype was detected ten times or more. The V and J genes are TRBV2 and TRBJ2-7, with D tentatively TRBD1 (6 bases). The CDR3 consists of 14 residues. V was trimmed by 5 bases and J by 6 bases, leaving 17 bases between them. Germline assignment: CDR1 SNHLY and CDR2 FYNNEI. This chain's CDR3 is CASSNWGQGSEQYF. CDR3 DNA sequence: TGTGCCAGCAGTAACTGGGGTCAGGGGTCCGAGCAGTACTTC.

Only a few counts were recorded for this clonotype. The chain couples TRBV5-1 to TRBJ2-7; D is possibly TRBD1 (6 bases). The CDR3 totals 15 residues. The germline CDR1 and CDR2 sequences are SGHRS and YFSETQ. The V and J ends lost 0 bases and 0 bases respectively, with 10 bases between them. The CDR3 region is CASSLGDMYSYEQYF. CDR3 sequence (DNA): TGCGCCAGCAGCTTGGGGGACATGTACTCCTACGAGCAGTACTTC.

For the CDR3, the DNA is TGTGCCAGCAGCTTGACAGCAAAAGATGGCTACACCTTC. This translates into CASSLTAKDGYTF. This sequence joins TRBV7-9 and TRBJ1-2; D may be TRBD1 (5 bases). Germline V gene lookup returns CDR1 SEHNR and CDR2 FQNEAQ (reference sequence). Trimming shortened V by 3 bases and J by 6 bases, and 11 bases separated the two germline ends. The CDR3 contains 13 residues.

This clonotype was picked up a small number of times. This chain links TRBV12-3 or TRBV12-4 with TRBJ2-4; maybe TRBD1 (5 bases). Trimming removed 1 base at V and 0 bases at J, with 16 bases between. The length of the CDR3 is 18 residues. CDR3: CASSLDRWGALAKNIQYF. The CDR3, as DNA: TGTGCCAGCAGTTTAGACCGTTGGGGCGCGCTAGCCAAAAACATTCAGTACTTC.

This clonotype was observed at least ten times. The chain links TRBV6-5 to TRBJ1-1, with D hard to call. Trimming took 0 bases from V and 0 from J, leaving 11 bases between them. CDR1 is MNHEY, CDR2 SVGAGI, per germline. This CDR3 is 16 amino acids long. CDR3 protein: CASSYSKGQLNTEAFF. Written as DNA, the CDR3 is TGTGCCAGCAGTTACTCGAAAGGCCAGCTGAACACTGAAGCTTTCTTT.